This TCR beta chain was found in a study of T-cell reconstitution after alpha-beta-depleted transplantation in children. Comment on this clonotype: Its specificity is unknown.

Preparation of the TCRbeta library involved a method that used unique molecular identifiers. TCRdb re-called the PCR reads through MiXCR, storing one row per CDR3 protein. The sample has around 960,000 distinct CDR3 sequences, about 29% seen once. Germline CDR1 is ENHRY and CDR2 is SYGVKD. The CDR3 has 15 amino acids. V shed 4 bases and J shed 0 bases, with 13 bases lying between them. Study-level points and caveats: In patients about two months after transplant, alpha-beta T cells reportedly arose from several hundred expanded graft clones. Newly generated T cells supplied most T-cell counts and diversity one year post-transplant. Diversity of TCRbeta at day 60 was high in some patients, arising from surviving recipient T cells and thymic progenitors.

The specimen comprised PBMCs, mostly from graft donor cells, sampled 360 days after TCRalphabeta/CD19-depleted stem cell transplant. The V and J genes are TRBV10-3 and TRBJ2-7; tentative D call: TRBD2 (5 bases). The receptor comes from a boy less than two years old who had a stem cell transplant for SCID, so the T cells may come from the graft donor. The chain's CDR3 is CAISVALTSSYEQYF. The CDR3 DNA sequence: TGTGCCATCAGTGTGGCCTTAACTAGCTCCTACGAGCAGTACTTC.